The 21 T cell receptor beta chains below all came from one sample that was sequenced in a study of T cells in Graves' hyperthyroidism and ophthalmopathy. Amplification of TCR beta CDR3 regions was performed using RNA transcripts as template. The HTBI primer set served for first-round RT-PCR of the TCR CDR3. TCRdb reprocessed the multiplex PCR reads via MiXCR and lists one record per CDR3 protein. The sample lists roughly 750,000 distinct CDR3 sequences, 16% occurring once. The sequenced sample was blood. The receptors stem from a man younger than 35 with Graves' hyperthyroidism.

This clonotype has only a few counts. This chain connects TRBV30 to TRBJ2-1; 14 nucleotides align to TRBD2. The CDR3 consists of 14 residues. Trimming at V came to 4 bases and at J to 10 bases, leaving 6 bases not matched to a gene. The germline gives CDR1 GTSNPN, CDR2 SVGIG (reference sequence). The CDR3 is CAWTGTSGRSEQFF. DNA of the CDR3: TGTGCCTGGACCGGGACTAGCGGGAGAAGCGAGCAGTTCTTC. The full variable domain, its missing parts supplied by reference TRBV30 and TRBJ2-1, is SQTIHQWPATLVQPVGSPLSLECTVEGTSNPNLYWYRQAAGRGLQLLFYSVGIGQISSEVPQNLSASRPQDRQFILSSKKLLLSDSGFYLCAWTGTSGRSEQFFGPGTRLTVL.

This chain links TRBV14 with TRBJ2-5, with no clear D. The germline V and J ends were trimmed by 4 bases and 4 bases, with 10 bases remaining between them. Looked up from germline, CDR1 is SGHDN and CDR2 is FVKESK. The CDR3 spans 13 residues. The CDR3 nucleotides are TGTGCCAGCAGCCCGTACGTCTCAGAGACCCAGTACTTC. Amino acids: CASSPYVSETQYF.

This clonotype was found many times. The chain combines TRBV3-1 with TRBJ1-1; tentatively, D is TRBD1 (5 bases). CDR1 LGHDT and CDR2 YNNKEL come from the germline V gene (reference sequence). The ends were cut back, 1 base at V and 1 base at J, with 10 bases in the middle. The CDR3 loop spans 15 amino acids. The CDR3: CASSQVRGSNTEAFF. CDR3 nucleotide sequence: TGTGCCAGCAGCCAAGTTCGGGGCTCGAACACTGAAGCTTTCTTT.

This clonotype has a count of ten or more. V and J are TRBV5-1 and TRBJ1-4, with D unresolved. This CDR3 contains 15 residues. The germline V and J ends were trimmed by 4 bases and 7 bases, with 17 bases remaining between them. The germline CDR1 and CDR2 sequences are SGHRS and YFSETQ. The CDR3 region has the DNA TGCGCCAGCAGCCCGGACCGGACCCCTACTGAAAAACTGTTTTTT. Its protein product is CASSPDRTPTEKLFF. The full variable domain, rest sourced from reference TRBV5-1 and TRBJ1-4, is KAGVTQTPRYLIKTRGQQVTLSCSPISGHRSVSWYQQTPGQGLQFLFEYFSETQRNKGNFPGRFSGRQFSNSRSEMNVSTLELGDSALYLCASSPDRTPTEKLFFGSGTQLSVL.

In this sample, this clonotype turned up a few times. The chain recombines TRBV12-3 or TRBV12-4 with TRBJ2-7; 11 bases align to TRBD2. CDR3 size: 15 residues. With V trimmed by 1 base and J by 4 bases, 3 bases remained unmatched. CDR3 sequence (DNA): TGTGCCAGCAGTTTAGTAGGACTAGCGGGTTACGAGCAGTACTTC. Its translation: CASSLVGLAGYEQYF.

This clonotype was seen a few times. The chain uses TRBV12-5 and TRBJ1-2; no clear D gene. The CDR3 spans 12 residues. Germline V gives CDR1 LGHNT, CDR2 FRNRAP. Trimming stripped 6 bases from V and 13 bases from J, with 18 bases between. CDR3 sequence reads: CASGKEVFGTTF. CDR3 bases: TGTGCTAGTGGCAAAGAAGTTTTCGGCACCACCTTC.

Regarding this clonotype: This may be a read error, as it is one base from a much larger clone. The chain has TRBV7-9 and TRBJ2-2, with D uncertain. The germline V gene has CDR1 SEHNR and CDR2 FQNEAQ (reference sequence). The V gene lost 1 base and the J gene lost 6 bases, with 3 bases spanning the gap. The CDR3 extends over 12 amino acids. This CDR3 reads CASSLDAGELFF. The CDR3 DNA reads TGTGCCAGCAGCTTAGATGCCGGGGAGCTGTTTTTT.

This clonotype was seen repeatedly, ten times or more. The rearrangement uses TRBV28 and TRBJ2-1; 14 nucleotides agree with TRBD2. This CDR3 has 15 amino acids. CDR1 is MDHEN and CDR2 is SYDVKM in the germline V gene. The trim removed 7 bases at V and 7 bases at J, leaving 6 bases unmatched. CDR3 nucleotide sequence: TGTGCCAGCATCGAAAGGACTAGCGGGAGGAATGAGCAGTTCTTC. This codes for CASIERTSGRNEQFF.

This clonotype was seen a few times. This chain connects TRBV30 to TRBJ2-1; either TRBD1 or TRBD2 may fit D (7 bases each). Germline V lookup: CDR1 GTSNPN, CDR2 SVGIG (reference sequence). The CDR3 runs to 15 residues. V dropped 2 bases and J dropped 4 bases, with 15 bases sitting between them. CDR3 DNA sequence: TGTGCCTGGAGTAAAGGCAGGGGGGGGTACAATGAGCAGTTCTTC. Protein product: CAWSKGRGGYNEQFF.

A word on this clonotype: A much larger clone lies one base from this, so it may be a read error. The chain joins TRBV27 to TRBJ1-5; 7 nucleotides agree with TRBD1. The CDR3 is made up of 15 amino acids. V trimming: 2 bases; J trimming: 9 bases; junction bases outside the gene matches: 10. Per the germline V gene, CDR1 is MNHEY and CDR2 is SMNVEV (reference sequence). As DNA, the CDR3 is TGTGCCAGCAGTTTACGGCGGCAGGGGGGGCGGCCCCAGCATTTT. Residues: CASSLRRQGGRPQHF.

This clonotype came up many times. The V and J genes are TRBV5-1 and TRBJ2-1; D remains unclear. The germline V and J ends were trimmed by 2 bases and 0 bases, with 12 bases remaining between them. The CDR3 length is 16 residues. Germline CDR1 reads SGHRS; CDR2 reads YFSETQ. The CDR3 DNA reads TGCGCCAGCAGCTTTAGTGGCAGGCGCTCCTACAATGAGCAGTTCTTC. This codes for CASSFSGRRSYNEQFF.

The table lists this clonotype with a few counts. The chain combines TRBV5-1 with TRBJ1-1; perhaps TRBD1 as D (6 bases). This CDR3 contains 13 residues. The ends were cut back, 4 bases at V and 1 base at J, with 8 bases in the middle. CDR1 SGHRS and CDR2 YFSETQ come from the germline V gene. The CDR3 sequence is CASSMGQNTEAFF. The CDR3 DNA reads as TGCGCCAGCAGCATGGGACAGAACACTGAAGCTTTCTTT.

This clonotype showed up many times. As DNA, the CDR3 is TGTGCCAGCAGCAGCGACAGAGCCACTGAAGCTTTCTTT. Its translation: CASSSDRATEAFF. The J gene is TRBJ1-1, the V gene TRBV7-3; TRBD1 might be the D (5 bases). Trimming left V 5 bases short and J 4 bases short, with 11 bases between. The CDR3 contains 13 residues. CDR1 is SGHTA and CDR2 is FQGTGA in the germline V gene.

A word on this clonotype: A much larger clone differs by one base, so this may be a read error. This chain connects TRBV2 to TRBJ2-7, with 7 bases fitting TRBD1. J lost 3 bases, V lost 10 bases, and 9 bases had no gene match. CDR1 is SNHLY, CDR2 FYNNEI, per germline. The CDR3 totals 13 residues. The CDR3 loop is CATFRDRLYEQYF. CDR3 nucleotides: TGTGCCACGTTCCGGGACAGACTCTACGAGCAGTACTTC.

The chain uses TRBV15 and TRBJ1-5, with D unclear. Germline CDR1 reads LNHNV; CDR2 reads YYDKDF (reference sequence). Trimming took off 0 bases at V and 3 bases at J, with 15 bases between the two ends. The CDR3 totals 17 residues. The CDR3 DNA follows: TGTGCCACCAGCAGAGATCCCCTTGACGGCTACAATCAGCCCCAGCATTTT. This codes for CATSRDPLDGYNQPQHF.

This chain joins TRBV28 and TRBJ2-7; 7 nucleotides align to TRBD1. The germline gives CDR1 MDHEN, CDR2 SYDVKM. The CDR3 spans 12 residues. Unmatched junction bases numbered 7, after V lost 10 bases and J lost 4 bases. The CDR3 bases are TGTGCCATCCGGGACAGCACATACGAGCAGTACTTC. It is translated as CAIRDSTYEQYF.

In its sample, this clonotype was seen many times. The V call is TRBV12-3 or TRBV12-4, the J call TRBJ1-1; no clear D. The CDR3 covers 12 residues. Trimming cost V 8 bases and J 1 base, with 8 bases left between them. The CDR3 loop is CASREWNTEAFF. The CDR3 region has the DNA TGTGCCAGCCGAGAATGGAACACTGAAGCTTTCTTT.

CDR3 nucleotides: TGTGCCAGCAGCGCGTTCGGGGGCAATGAGCAGTTCTTC. Amino acids: CASSAFGGNEQFF. The rearrangement uses TRBV9 and TRBJ2-1; possible D gene TRBD2, 6 bases. The CDR3 extends over 13 amino acids. Trimming stripped 3 bases from V and 6 bases from J, with 10 bases between. Germline loops: CDR1 SGDLS, CDR2 YYNGEE.

The J gene is TRBJ1-2, the V gene TRBV10-3; D not resolved. Germline V gene lookup returns CDR1 ENHRY and CDR2 SYGVKD. The germline V and J ends were trimmed by 0 bases and 1 base, with 3 bases remaining between them. This CDR3 has 13 residues. CDR3 in amino acids: CAISESYNYGYTF. The CDR3 DNA reads TGTGCCATCAGTGAGTCTTATAACTATGGCTACACCTTC.

There are many counts of this clonotype. The gene calls are TRBV12-3 or TRBV12-4 and TRBJ1-6; D perhaps matches TRBD1 (5 bases). The CDR3 sequence is 14 residues long. V lost 1 base and J 9 bases, leaving 10 bases between the germline ends. The CDR3 sequence: CASSLDGASSPLHF. The CDR3 coding sequence is TGTGCCAGCAGTTTAGACGGGGCCAGTTCACCCCTCCACTTT.

The V and J genes are TRBV20-1 and TRBJ2-3; D gene uncertain. Germline V gives CDR1 DFQATT, CDR2 SNEGSKA (reference sequence). This CDR3 has 16 amino acids. V was shortened by 0 bases and J by 0 bases, with 13 bases between the two germline ends. The CDR3, as DNA: TGCAGTGCTAGAGATCTGCTAGTAACTAGCACAGATACGCAGTATTTT. Its protein product is CSARDLLVTSTDTQYF.